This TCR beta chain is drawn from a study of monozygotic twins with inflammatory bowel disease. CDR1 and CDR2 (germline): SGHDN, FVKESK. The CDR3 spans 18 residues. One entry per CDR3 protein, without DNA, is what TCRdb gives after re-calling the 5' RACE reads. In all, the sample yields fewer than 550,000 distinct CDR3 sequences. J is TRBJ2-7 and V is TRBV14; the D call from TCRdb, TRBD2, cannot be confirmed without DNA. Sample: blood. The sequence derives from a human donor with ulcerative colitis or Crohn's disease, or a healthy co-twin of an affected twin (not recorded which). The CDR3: CASSQEGYTSGISYEQYF.